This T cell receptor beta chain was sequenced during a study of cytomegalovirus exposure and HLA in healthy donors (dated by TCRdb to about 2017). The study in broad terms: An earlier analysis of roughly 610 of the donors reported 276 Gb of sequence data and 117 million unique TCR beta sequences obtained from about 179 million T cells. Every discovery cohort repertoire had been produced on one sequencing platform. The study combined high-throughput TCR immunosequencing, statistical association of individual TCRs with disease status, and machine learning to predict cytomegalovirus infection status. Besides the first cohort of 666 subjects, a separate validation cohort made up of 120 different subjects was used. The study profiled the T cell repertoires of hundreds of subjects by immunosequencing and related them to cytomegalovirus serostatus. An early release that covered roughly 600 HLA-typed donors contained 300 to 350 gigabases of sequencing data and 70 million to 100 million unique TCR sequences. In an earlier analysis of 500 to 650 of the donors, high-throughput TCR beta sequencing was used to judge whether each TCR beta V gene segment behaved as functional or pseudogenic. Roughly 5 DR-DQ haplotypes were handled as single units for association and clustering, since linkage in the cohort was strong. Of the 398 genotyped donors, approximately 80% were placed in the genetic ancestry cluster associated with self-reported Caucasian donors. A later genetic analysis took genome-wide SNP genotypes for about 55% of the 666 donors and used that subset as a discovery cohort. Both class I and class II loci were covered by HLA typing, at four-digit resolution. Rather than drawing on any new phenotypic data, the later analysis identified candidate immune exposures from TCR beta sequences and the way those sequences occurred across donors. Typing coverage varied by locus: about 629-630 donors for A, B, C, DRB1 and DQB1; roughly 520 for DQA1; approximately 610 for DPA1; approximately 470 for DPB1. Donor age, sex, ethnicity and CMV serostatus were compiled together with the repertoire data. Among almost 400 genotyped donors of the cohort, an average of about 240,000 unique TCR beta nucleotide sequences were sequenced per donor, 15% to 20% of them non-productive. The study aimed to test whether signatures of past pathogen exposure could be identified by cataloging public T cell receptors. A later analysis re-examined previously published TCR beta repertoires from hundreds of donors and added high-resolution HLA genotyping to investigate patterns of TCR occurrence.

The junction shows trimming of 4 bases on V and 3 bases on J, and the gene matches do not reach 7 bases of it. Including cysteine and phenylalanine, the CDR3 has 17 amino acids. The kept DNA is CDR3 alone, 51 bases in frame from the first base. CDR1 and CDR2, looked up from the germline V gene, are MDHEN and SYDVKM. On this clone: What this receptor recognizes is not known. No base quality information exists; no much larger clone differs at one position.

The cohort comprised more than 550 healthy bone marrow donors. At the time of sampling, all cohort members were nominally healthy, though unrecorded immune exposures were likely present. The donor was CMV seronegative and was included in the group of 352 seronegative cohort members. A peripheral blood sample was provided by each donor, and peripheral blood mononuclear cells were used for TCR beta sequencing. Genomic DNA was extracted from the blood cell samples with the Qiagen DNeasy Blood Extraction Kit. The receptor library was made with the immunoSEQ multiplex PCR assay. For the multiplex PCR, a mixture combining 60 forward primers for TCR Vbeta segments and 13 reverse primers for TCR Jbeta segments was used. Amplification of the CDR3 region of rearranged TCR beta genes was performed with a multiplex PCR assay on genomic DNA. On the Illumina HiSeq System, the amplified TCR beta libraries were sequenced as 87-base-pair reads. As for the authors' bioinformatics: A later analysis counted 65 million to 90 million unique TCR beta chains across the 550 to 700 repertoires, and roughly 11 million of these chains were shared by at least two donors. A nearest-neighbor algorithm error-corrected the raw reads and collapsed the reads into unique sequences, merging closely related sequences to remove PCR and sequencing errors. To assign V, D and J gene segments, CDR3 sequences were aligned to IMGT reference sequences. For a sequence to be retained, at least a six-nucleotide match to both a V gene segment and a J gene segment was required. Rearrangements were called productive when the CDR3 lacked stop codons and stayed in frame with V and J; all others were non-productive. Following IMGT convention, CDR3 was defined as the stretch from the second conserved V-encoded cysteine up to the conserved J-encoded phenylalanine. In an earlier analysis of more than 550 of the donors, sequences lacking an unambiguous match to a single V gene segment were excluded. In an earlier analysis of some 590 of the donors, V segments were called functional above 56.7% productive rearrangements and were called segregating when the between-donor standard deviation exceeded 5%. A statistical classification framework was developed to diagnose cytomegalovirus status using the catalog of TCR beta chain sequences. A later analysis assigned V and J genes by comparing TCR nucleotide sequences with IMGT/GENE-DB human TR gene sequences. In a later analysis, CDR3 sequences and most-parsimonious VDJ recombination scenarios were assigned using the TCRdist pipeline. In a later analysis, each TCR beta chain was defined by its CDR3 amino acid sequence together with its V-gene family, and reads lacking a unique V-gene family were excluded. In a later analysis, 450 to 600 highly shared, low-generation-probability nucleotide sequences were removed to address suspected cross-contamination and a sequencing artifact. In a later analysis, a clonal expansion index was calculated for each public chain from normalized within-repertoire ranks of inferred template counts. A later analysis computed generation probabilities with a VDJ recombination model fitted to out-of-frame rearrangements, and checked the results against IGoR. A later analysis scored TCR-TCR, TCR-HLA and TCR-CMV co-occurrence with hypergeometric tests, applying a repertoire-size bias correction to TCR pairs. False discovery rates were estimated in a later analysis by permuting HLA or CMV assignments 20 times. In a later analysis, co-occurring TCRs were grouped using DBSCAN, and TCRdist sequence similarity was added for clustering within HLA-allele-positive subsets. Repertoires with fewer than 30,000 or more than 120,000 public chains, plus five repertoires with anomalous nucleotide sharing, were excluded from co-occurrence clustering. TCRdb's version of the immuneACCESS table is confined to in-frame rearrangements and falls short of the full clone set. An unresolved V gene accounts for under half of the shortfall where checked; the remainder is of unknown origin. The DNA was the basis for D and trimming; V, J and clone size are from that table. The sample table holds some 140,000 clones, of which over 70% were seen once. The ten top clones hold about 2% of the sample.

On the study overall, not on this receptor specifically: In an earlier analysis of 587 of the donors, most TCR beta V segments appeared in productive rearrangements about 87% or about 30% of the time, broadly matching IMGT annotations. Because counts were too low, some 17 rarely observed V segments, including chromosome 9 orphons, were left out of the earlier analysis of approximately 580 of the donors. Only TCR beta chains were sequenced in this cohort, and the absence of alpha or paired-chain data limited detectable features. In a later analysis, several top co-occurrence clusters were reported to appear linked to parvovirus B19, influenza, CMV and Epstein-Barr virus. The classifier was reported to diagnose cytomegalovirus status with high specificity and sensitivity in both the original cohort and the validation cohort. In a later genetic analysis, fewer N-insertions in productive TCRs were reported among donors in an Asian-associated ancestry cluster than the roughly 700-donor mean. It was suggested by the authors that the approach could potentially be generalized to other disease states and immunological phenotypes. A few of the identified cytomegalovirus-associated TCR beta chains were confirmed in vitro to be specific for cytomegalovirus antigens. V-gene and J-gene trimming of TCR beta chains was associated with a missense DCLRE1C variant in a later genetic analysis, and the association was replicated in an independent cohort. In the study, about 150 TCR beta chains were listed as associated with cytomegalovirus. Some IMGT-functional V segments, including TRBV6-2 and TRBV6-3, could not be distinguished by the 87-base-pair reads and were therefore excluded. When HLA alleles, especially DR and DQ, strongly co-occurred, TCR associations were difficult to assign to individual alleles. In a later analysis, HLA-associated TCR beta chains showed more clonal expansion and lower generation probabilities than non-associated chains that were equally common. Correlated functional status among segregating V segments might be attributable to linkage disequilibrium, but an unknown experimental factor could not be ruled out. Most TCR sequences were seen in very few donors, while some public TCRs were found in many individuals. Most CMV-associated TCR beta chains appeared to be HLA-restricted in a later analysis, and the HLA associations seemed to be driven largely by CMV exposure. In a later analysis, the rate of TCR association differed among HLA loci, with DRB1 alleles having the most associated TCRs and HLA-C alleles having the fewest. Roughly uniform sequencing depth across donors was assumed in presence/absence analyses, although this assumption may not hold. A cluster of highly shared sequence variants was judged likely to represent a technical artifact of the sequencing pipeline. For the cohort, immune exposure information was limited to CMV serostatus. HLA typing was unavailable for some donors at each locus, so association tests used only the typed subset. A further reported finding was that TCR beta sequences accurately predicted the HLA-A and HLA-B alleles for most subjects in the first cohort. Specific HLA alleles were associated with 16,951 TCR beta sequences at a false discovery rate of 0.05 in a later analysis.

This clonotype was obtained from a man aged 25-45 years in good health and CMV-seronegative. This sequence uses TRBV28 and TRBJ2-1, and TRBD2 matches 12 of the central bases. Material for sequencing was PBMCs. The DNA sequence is TGTGCCAGCAGTTCTCCGGGACTAGCGGGTGACTACAATGAGCAGTTCTTC. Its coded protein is CASSSPGLAGDYNEQFF.